Listed below are T cell receptor beta chains from one sample, sequenced in a study of CD8 T cells in Susac syndrome. TCRdb re-analysed the immunoSEQ multiplex PCR reads in MiXCR, keeping a single row per CDR3 protein. The data show roughly 100,000 distinct CDR3 sequences, with about 93% seen just once and about 0.3% held by the top ten. The material sequenced was CD4+ T cells from PBMCs. Every receptor here comes from a human donor with Susac syndrome. Both conserved end residues are part of each CDR3. The D gene is left open where the match is weak. Part of the rows lack a size; the others show once, few, many or a class for expanded clones.

D	V	size	J	DNA	CDR3
TRBD1	TRBV18	NA	TRBJ1-5	TGTGCCAGCTCACTCGGACAGGGCGGGGATCAGCCCCAGCATTTT	CASSLGQGGDQPQHF
NA	TRBV30	NA	TRBJ2-5	TGTGCCTGGAGTAAACGGGGGGAGACCCAGTACTTC	CAWSKRGETQYF
NA	TRBV4-1	once	TRBJ1-1	TGCGCCAGCAGCCAAACACCGATGAACACTGAAGCTTTCTTT	CASSQTPMNTEAFF
NA	TRBV20-1	NA	TRBJ2-1	TGCAGTGCCCACACCGACGTTACCGAGCAGTTCTTC	CSAHTDVTEQFF
TRBD2	TRBV25-1	NA	TRBJ2-5	TGTGCCAGCACTCCCCCGCGGGCGGGGGACCTCCAAGAGACCCAGTACTTC	CASTPPRAGDLQETQYF
NA	TRBV7-8	NA	TRBJ2-3	TGTGCCAGCAGCTTCGAGCAGATCACAGATACGCAGTATTTT	CASSFEQITDTQYF
NA	TRBV25-1	NA	TRBJ2-3	TGTGCCAGCAGTGAAAGGGCGGGACCGAATACTAGCACAGATACGCAGTATTTT	CASSERAGPNTSTDTQYF
TRBD2	TRBV6-5	few	TRBJ2-5	TGTGCCAGCAGTCTAGGCGGGGGAGAGACCCAGTACTTC	CASSLGGGETQYF
TRBD1	TRBV30	NA	TRBJ1-4	TGTGCCTGGAGTGTGGGACAGGGATACGGAAAACTGTTTTTT	CAWSVGQGYGKLFF
TRBD2	TRBV27	NA	TRBJ2-4	TGTGCCAGCAGTTTATCAGGGAACGGGGGGAACATTCAGTACTTC	CASSLSGNGGNIQYF
NA	TRBV9	NA	TRBJ2-3	TGTGCCAGCAGCGCCTATGACTCCACGCCTGATACGCAGTATTTT	CASSAYDSTPDTQYF
NA	TRBV25-1	NA	TRBJ2-5	TGTGCCAGCCGCGGCGATAGAGGAGTGGAGACCCAGTACTTC	CASRGDRGVETQYF
TRBD1	TRBV20-1	NA	TRBJ2-3	TGCAGTGCTATCCCAGGGGGCAAGGATACGCAGTATTTT	CSAIPGGKDTQYF
TRBD1	TRBV5-1	once	TRBJ1-6	TGCGCCAGCAGCCTCACCGGGACAGGGTATTCACCCCTCCACTTT	CASSLTGTGYSPLHF
NA	TRBV9	NA	TRBJ2-3	TGTGCCAGCAGCGTAGTCGGTATCGCGACAGATACGCAGTATTTT	CASSVVGIATDTQYF
NA	TRBV25-1	NA	TRBJ1-6	TGTGCCACTCAAGTGGGGGGCTATAATTCACCCCTCCACTTT	CATQVGGYNSPLHF
NA	TRBV18	NA	TRBJ2-3	TGTGCCAGCTCACCCGCACTAGAACCAGGCACAGATACGCAGTATTTT	CASSPALEPGTDTQYF
TRBD1	TRBV19	NA	TRBJ2-5	TGTGCCAGTAGTAGGACAGGGGGACAAGAGACCCAGTACTTC	CASSRTGGQETQYF
NA	TRBV20-1	NA	TRBJ2-4	TGCAGTGCTAGATCGGGGGAGGCGAAAAACATTCAGTACTTC	CSARSGEAKNIQYF
TRBD2	TRBV6-4	NA	TRBJ2-1	TGTGCCAGCAGTGACGACCCTAGCGGGGGGGCCTATGAGCAGTTCTTC	CASSDDPSGGAYEQFF
TRBD2	TRBV20-1	NA	TRBJ2-2	TGCAGTGCCCCCCTAGCGGGGCTGAACACCGGGGAGCTGTTTTTT	CSAPLAGLNTGELFF
NA	TRBV15	NA	TRBJ2-2	TGTGCCACCAGCGGGGTCACCGGGGAGCTGTTTTTT	CATSGVTGELFF
TRBD2	TRBV7-2	once	TRBJ2-7	TGTGCCAGCAGCCTGGGCACTAGCGGGGCCTCCGAGCAGTACTTC	CASSLGTSGASEQYF
TRBD1	TRBV7-6	NA	TRBJ2-7	TGTGCCAGCAGTAAAGACAGGGCCGCGACCTACGAGCAGTACTTC	CASSKDRAATYEQYF
NA	TRBV20-1	NA	TRBJ1-4	TGCAGTCCCGGGCGGGAAAAACTGTTTTTT	CSPGREKLFF
NA	TRBV5-1	NA	TRBJ2-2	TGCGCCAGCAGCTTGGACGGAGGCCCCGGGGAGCTGTTTTTT	CASSLDGGPGELFF
TRBD2	TRBV15	NA	TRBJ2-3	TGTGCCACCAGCAGAGCGGGGGGTAGCACAGATACGCAGTATTTT	CATSRAGGSTDTQYF
NA	TRBV5-8	NA	TRBJ1-5	TGTGCCAGCAGCTTGGCAGGGTTAGACAATCAGCCCCAGCATTTT	CASSLAGLDNQPQHF
NA	TRBV30	NA	TRBJ1-3	TGTGCCTGGAGAGGGGCAGAAGGCCCTGGAAACACCATATATTTT	CAWRGAEGPGNTIYF
TRBD2	TRBV7-9	NA	TRBJ2-7	TGTGCCAGCAGCCCGACGACTAGCGGGATCTCCTACGAGCAGTACTTC	CASSPTTSGISYEQYF
TRBD1	TRBV6-4	NA	TRBJ2-3	TGTGCCAGCAGTGACTCTCCCGGGACAGTGGCAGATACGCAGTATTTT	CASSDSPGTVADTQYF
NA	TRBV6-6	NA	TRBJ2-2	TGTGCCAGCAGTCCCGAGTTCACCGGGGAGCTGTTTTTT	CASSPEFTGELFF
TRBD1	TRBV4-1	NA	TRBJ2-3	TGCGCCAGCAGCCGGGACAGGACAAGCACAGATACGCAGTATTTT	CASSRDRTSTDTQYF
NA	TRBV30	once	TRBJ1-1	TGTGCCTGGAGTGTCGCAGTCTCTGAAGCTTTCTTT	CAWSVAVSEAFF
NA	TRBV6-2/TRBV6-3	NA	TRBJ2-3	TGTGCCAGCAGCCTCCGGGGGCCTGGGGTAGATACGCAGTATTTT	CASSLRGPGVDTQYF
TRBD2	TRBV16	NA	TRBJ2-7	TGTGCCAGCAGCCGTGCTAGCGGCTCCTACGAGCAGTACTTC	CASSRASGSYEQYF
NA	TRBV10-3	NA	TRBJ1-5	TGTGCCATCAGTGAGAATAGGCAGGGGACCCAGCCCCAGCATTTT	CAISENRQGTQPQHF
NA	TRBV20-1	NA	TRBJ2-1	TGCAGTGCTAGTGATGTTTTGGATTACAATGAGCAGTTCTTC	CSASDVLDYNEQFF
NA	TRBV12-3/TRBV12-4	NA	TRBJ1-6	TGTGCCAGCAGGTATCAGGGAAATTCACCCCTCCACTTT	CASRYQGNSPLHF
NA	TRBV3-1	NA	TRBJ2-1	TGTGCCAGCAGCCAAGAATTGACAAAGCAGTTCTTC	CASSQELTKQFF
NA	TRBV27	once	TRBJ1-2	TGTGCCAGCAGTTTGCGAGGGAACTATGGCTACACCTTC	CASSLRGNYGYTF
NA	TRBV29-1	few	TRBJ1-1	TGCAGCGTTGGAAGGGAGGGGACTGAAGCTTTCTTT	CSVGREGTEAFF
TRBD1	TRBV29-1	NA	TRBJ2-7	TGCAGCGGCCAGACAGGGGGCGCGGGGGAGCAGTACTTC	CSGQTGGAGEQYF
NA	TRBV20-1	NA	TRBJ2-2	TGCAGTGCTACCAAGACCGTCACCGGGGAGCTGTTTTTT	CSATKTVTGELFF
TRBD2	TRBV20-1	NA	TRBJ2-1	TGCAGTGCTAGAGACCGGACTAGCGGGGAACGGTTCTTC	CSARDRTSGERFF
NA	TRBV29-1	NA	TRBJ1-2	TGCAGCGTTGAAGGGAGGGGGAAAGATGGGGACTATGGCTACACCTTC	CSVEGRGKDGDYGYTF
NA	TRBV5-1	NA	TRBJ1-1	TGCGCCAGTAGACAGGAGTTGAACACTGAAGCTTTCTTT	CASRQELNTEAFF
TRBD1	TRBV2	NA	TRBJ2-3	TGTGCCAGCAGTGAGGGACAGGGGAGGCGCACAGATACGCAGTATTTT	CASSEGQGRRTDTQYF
NA	TRBV11-2	NA	TRBJ2-6	TGTGCCAGCAGCTCTCTAACCGGGACGGACCCCTCTGGGGCCAACGTCCTGACTTTC	CASSSLTGTDPSGANVLTF
NA	TRBV5-1	NA	TRBJ1-1	TGCGCCAGCGGAAGGGAATTTAACACTGAAGCTTTCTTT	CASGREFNTEAFF
NA	TRBV25-1	NA	TRBJ2-7	TGTGCCAGCAGTGGGGCAGCGCCTACGAAGTACTTC	CASSGAAPTKYF